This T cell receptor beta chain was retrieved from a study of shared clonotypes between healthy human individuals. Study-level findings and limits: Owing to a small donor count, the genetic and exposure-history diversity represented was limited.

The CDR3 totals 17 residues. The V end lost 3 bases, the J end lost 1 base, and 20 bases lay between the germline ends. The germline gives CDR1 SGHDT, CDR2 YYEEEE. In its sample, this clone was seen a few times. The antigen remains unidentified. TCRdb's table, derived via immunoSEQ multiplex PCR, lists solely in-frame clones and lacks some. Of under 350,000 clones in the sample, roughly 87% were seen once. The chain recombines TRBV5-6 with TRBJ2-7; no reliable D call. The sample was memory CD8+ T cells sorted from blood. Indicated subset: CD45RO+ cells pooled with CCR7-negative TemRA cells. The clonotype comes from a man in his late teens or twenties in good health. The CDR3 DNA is TGTGCCAGCAGCTCACCAGATACAAGATATAAATCCTACGAGCAGTACTTC. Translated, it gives CASSSPDTRYKSYEQYF.